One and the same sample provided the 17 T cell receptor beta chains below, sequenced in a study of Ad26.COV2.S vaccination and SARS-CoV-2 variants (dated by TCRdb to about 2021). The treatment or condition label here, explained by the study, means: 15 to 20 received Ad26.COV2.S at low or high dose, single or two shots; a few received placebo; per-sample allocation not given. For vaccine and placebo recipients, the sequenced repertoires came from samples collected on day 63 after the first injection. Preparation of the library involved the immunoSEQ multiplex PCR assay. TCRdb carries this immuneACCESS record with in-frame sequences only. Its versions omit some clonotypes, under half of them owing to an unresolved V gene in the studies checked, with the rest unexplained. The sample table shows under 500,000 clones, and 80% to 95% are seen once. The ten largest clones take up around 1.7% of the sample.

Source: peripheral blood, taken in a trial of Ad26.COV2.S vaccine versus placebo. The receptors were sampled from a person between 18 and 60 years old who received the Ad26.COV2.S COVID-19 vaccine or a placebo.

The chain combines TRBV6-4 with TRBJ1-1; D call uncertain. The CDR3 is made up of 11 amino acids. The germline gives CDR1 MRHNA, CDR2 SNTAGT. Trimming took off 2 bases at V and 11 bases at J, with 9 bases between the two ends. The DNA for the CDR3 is TGTGCCAGCAGTGACGGTGGGGAGGCTTTCTTT. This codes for CASSDGGEAFF.

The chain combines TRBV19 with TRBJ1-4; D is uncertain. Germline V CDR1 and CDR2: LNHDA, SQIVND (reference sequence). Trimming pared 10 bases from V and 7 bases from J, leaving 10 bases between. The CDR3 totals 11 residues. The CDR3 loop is CATNGVEKLFF. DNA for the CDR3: TGTGCCACCAATGGGGTTGAAAAACTGTTTTTT.

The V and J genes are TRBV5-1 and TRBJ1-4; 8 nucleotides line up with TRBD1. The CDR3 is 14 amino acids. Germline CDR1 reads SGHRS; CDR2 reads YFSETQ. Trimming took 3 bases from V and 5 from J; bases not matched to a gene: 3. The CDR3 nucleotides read TGCGCCAGCAGCTACGGGACAGGAAATGAAAAACTGTTTTTT. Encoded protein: CASSYGTGNEKLFF.

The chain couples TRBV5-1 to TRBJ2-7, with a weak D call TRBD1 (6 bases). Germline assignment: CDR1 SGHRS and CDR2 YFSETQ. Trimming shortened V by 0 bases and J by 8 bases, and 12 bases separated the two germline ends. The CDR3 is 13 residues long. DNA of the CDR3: TGCGCCAGCAGCTTGGACCCAACAGGGCAGCAGTACTTC. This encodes CASSLDPTGQQYF.

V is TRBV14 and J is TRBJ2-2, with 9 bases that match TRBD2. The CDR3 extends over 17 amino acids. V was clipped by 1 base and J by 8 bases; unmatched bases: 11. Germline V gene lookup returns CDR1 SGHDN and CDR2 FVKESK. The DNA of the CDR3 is TGTGCCAGCAGCCAAGGAAGGTCCGGACTAGCGACTGGGGAGCTGTTTTTT. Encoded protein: CASSQGRSGLATGELFF.

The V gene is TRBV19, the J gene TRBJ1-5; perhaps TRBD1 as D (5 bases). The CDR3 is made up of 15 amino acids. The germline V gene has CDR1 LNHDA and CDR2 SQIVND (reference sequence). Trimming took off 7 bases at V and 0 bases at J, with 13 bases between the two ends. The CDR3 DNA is TGTGCCAGTACCAAGGGACCATATAGCAATCAGCCCCAGCATTTT. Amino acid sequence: CASTKGPYSNQPQHF.

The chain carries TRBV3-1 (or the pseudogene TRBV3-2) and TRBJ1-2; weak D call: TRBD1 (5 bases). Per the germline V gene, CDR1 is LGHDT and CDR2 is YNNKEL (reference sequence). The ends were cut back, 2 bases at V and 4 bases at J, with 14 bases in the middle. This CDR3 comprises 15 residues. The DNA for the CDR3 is TGTGCCAGCAGCCAACGGGACTTCCATCGCTATGGCTACACCTTC. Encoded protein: CASSQRDFHRYGYTF.

This chain's CDR3 is CASSFGVDTQYF. CDR3 sequence (DNA): TGTGCCAGCAGTTTCGGTGTAGATACGCAGTATTTT. The rearrangement uses TRBV27 and TRBJ2-3; D not certain. V was shortened by 3 bases and J by 5 bases, with 6 bases between the two germline ends. Germline CDR1 MNHEY, CDR2 SMNVEV (reference sequence). The CDR3 is 12 amino acids.

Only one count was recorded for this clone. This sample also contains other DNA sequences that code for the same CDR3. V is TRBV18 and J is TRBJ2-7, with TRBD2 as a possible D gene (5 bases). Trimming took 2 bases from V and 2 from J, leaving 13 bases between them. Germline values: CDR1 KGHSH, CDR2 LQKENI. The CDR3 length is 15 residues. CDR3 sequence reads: CASSPGSGRTYEQYF. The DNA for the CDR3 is TGTGCCAGCTCACCAGGGAGTGGCAGGACCTACGAGCAGTACTTC.

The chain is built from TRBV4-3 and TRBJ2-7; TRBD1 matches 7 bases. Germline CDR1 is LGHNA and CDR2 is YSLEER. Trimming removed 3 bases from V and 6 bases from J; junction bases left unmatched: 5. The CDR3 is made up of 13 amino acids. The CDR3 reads CASSQLQGSEQYF. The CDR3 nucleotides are TGCGCCAGCAGCCAGCTACAGGGGAGCGAGCAGTACTTC.

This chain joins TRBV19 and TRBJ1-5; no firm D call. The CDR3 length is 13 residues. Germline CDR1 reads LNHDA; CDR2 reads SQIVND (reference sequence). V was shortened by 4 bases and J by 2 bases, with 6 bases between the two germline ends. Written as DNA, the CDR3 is TGTGCCAGTAGTAACGGGGGCAATCAGCCCCAGCATTTT. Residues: CASSNGGNQPQHF.

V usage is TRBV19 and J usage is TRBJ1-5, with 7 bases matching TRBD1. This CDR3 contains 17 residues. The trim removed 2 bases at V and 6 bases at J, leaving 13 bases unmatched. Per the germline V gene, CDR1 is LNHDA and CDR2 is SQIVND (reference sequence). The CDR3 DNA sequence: TGTGCCAGTAGTATACTCCCCCGGGACAGTATGGGTCAGCCCCAGCATTTT. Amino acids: CASSILPRDSMGQPQHF.

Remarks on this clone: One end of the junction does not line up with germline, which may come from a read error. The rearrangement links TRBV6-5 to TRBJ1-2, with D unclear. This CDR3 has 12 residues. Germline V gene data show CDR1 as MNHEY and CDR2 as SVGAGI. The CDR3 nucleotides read TGTGCCGGCAGTACGTACCGGGGTGGCTACACCTTC. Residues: CAGSTYRGGYTF.

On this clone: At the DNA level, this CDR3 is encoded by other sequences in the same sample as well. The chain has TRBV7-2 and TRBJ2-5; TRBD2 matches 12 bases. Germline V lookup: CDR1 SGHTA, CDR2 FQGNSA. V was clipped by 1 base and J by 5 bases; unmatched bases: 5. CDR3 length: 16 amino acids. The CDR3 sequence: CASSLGLAGGQETQYF. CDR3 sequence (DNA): TGTGCCAGCAGCTTAGGTCTAGCGGGGGGGCAGGAGACCCAGTACTTC.

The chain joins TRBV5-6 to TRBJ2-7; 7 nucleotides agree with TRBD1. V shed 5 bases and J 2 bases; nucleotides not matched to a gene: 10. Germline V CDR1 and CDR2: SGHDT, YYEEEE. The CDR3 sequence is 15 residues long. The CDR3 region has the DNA TGTGCCAGCAGAAAAAGAGCCGGGACAGCCTACGAGCAGTACTTC. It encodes CASRKRAGTAYEQYF.

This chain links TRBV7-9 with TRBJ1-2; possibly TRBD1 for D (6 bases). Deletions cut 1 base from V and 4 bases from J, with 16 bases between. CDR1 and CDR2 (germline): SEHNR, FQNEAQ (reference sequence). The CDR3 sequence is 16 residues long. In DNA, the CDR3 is TGTGCCAGCAGCTTAGGTAGACAATCAGGGGCCTATGGCTACACCTTC. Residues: CASSLGRQSGAYGYTF.

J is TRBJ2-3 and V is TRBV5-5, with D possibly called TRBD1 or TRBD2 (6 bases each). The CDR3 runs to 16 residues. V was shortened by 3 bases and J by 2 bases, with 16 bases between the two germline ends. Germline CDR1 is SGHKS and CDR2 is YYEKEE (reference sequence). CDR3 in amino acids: CASSYLGGSVTDTQYF. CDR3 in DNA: TGTGCCAGCAGCTATCTAGGGGGGTCGGTCACAGATACGCAGTATTTT.